This TCR beta chain is from a study of Ad26.COV2.S vaccination and SARS-CoV-2 variants. Overall study context: Each vaccinee took Ad26.COV2.S intramuscularly, once or twice 56 days apart.

Deletions cut 0 bases from V and 4 bases from J, with 9 bases between. Germline CDR1 SEHNR, CDR2 FQNEAQ (reference sequence). The CDR3 loop spans 14 amino acids. The repertoire was sequenced with immunoSEQ multiplex PCR; TCRdb's copy has only in-frame clones and lacks some. The sample consists of roughly 700,000 clones, more than 70% of them appearing once. Treatment in this sample: about 20 received Ad26.COV2.S at low or high dose, single or two shots; about 5 received placebo; per-sample allocation not given. The samples date from day 63 after the first vaccine or placebo injection. The sequencing used peripheral blood, collected in a trial of Ad26.COV2.S vaccine versus placebo. The clonotype comes from a person aged 18 to 59 who received the Ad26.COV2.S COVID-19 vaccine or a placebo. The chain recombines TRBV7-9 with TRBJ1-1; D is unresolved. The CDR3 loop is CASSLAGTSTEAFF. Written as DNA, the CDR3 is TGTGCCAGCAGCTTAGCGGGCACAAGCACTGAAGCTTTCTTT.